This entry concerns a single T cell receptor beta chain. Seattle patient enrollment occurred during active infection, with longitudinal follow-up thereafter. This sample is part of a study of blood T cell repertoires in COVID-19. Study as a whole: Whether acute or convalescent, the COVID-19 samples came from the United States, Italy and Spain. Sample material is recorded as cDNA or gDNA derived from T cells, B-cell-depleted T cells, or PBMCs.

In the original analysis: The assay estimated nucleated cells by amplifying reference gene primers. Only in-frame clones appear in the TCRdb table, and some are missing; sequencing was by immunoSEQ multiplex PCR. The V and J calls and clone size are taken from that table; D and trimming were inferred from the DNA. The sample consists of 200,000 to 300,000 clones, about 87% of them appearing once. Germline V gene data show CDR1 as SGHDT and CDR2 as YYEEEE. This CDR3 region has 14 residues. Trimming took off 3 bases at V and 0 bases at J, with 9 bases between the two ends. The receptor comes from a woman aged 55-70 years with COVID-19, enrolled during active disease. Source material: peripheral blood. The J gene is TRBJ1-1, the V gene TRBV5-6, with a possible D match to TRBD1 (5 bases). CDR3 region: CASSWGLLNTEAFF. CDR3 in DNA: TGTGCCAGCAGCTGGGGACTGCTGAACACTGAAGCTTTCTTT.